What follows are 16 T cell receptor beta chains derived from one specimen sequenced in a study of CD8 T cells in ankylosing spondylitis. TCRdb re-called the 5' RACE reads through MiXCR, storing one row per CDR3 protein. In the table there are some 240,000 distinct CDR3 sequences, over 15% of which are singletons. Material for sequencing was blood, either unsorted or a sorted T cell fraction (not recorded which). These receptors all come from a male donor with ankylosing spondylitis or in good health (not recorded which).

The chain combines TRBV10-3 with TRBJ2-1; possibly TRBD1 for D (5 bases). Germline V CDR1 and CDR2: ENHRY, SYGVKD. V was trimmed by 1 base and J by 0 bases, leaving 16 bases between them. This CDR3 has 18 residues. For the CDR3, the DNA is TGTGCCATCAGTGAGTATGGGGCCCATTGGAGCTCCTACAATGAGCAGTTCTTC. Protein: CAISEYGAHWSSYNEQFF.

This clonotype was seen many times. V usage is TRBV7-9 and J usage is TRBJ1-2; D ambiguous. Trimming cost V 1 base and J 7 bases, with 19 bases left between them. Per the germline V gene, CDR1 is SEHNR and CDR2 is FQNEAQ (reference sequence). This CDR3 region has 16 residues. CDR3 in amino acids: CASSLGLSVIDRGYTF. The CDR3, as DNA: TGTGCCAGCAGCTTAGGGTTATCGGTTATCGATCGTGGCTACACCTTC.

The sample holds a few counts of this clonotype. The V gene is TRBV12-3 or TRBV12-4, the J gene TRBJ1-2; D remains ambiguous. The CDR3 covers 15 residues. V was clipped by 7 bases and J by 8 bases, with 23 bases between them. The CDR3 here is CASISRSGPRSGYTF. The CDR3 bases are TGTGCCAGCATCTCTAGGAGCGGACCCAGGTCGGGCTACACCTTC.

About this clonotype itself: It may be a read error: a sequence one base away is much more abundant. This sequence joins TRBV10-3 and TRBJ2-4; TRBD1 is a possible D gene (5 bases). Germline loops: CDR1 ENHRY, CDR2 SYGVKD. The CDR3 has 13 residues. The V gene lost 2 bases and the J gene lost 9 bases, with 11 bases spanning the gap. CDR3 sequence: CAISEGALAIQYF. For the CDR3, the DNA is TGTGCCATCAGTGAGGGGGCGCTGGCCATTCAGTACTTC.

The J gene is TRBJ1-3, the V gene TRBV29-1; the D is unclear. The V end lost 1 base, the J end lost 4 bases, and 17 bases lay between the germline ends. This CDR3 comprises 16 residues. Germline V gene sequence: CDR1 SQVTM, CDR2 ANQGSEA. Here the CDR3 DNA reads TGCAGCGTTGAAGGGGCCTCAGGACGAACGGGAAACACCATATATTTT. Protein product: CSVEGASGRTGNTIYF.

The gene calls are TRBV4-2 and TRBJ1-1; a weak D match, TRBD1 (6 bases). Germline-derived CDR1 and CDR2 are LGHNA and YNFKEQ. The CDR3 consists of 16 residues. V shed 1 base and J shed 4 bases, with 16 bases lying between them. The CDR3 sequence is CASSQVMDSWGTEAFF. DNA of the CDR3: TGTGCCAGCAGCCAAGTTATGGACAGTTGGGGCACTGAAGCTTTCTTT.

This chain joins TRBV29-1 and TRBJ1-1, with 10 bases that match TRBD1. CDR3 length: 14 amino acids. Germline lookup yields CDR1 SQVTM and CDR2 ANQGSEA. With V trimmed by 1 base and J by 11 bases, 10 bases remained unmatched. The CDR3: CSVEGGQGGDRAFF. CDR3 sequence (DNA): TGCAGCGTTGAAGGCGGACAGGGGGGCGACCGGGCTTTCTTT.

The chain recombines TRBV29-1 with TRBJ2-1; 7 bases are a match to TRBD1. The CDR3 consists of 14 residues. CDR1 and CDR2 (germline): SQVTM, ANQGSEA. V lost 4 bases, J lost 9 bases, and 12 bases stayed unmatched. DNA of the CDR3: TGCAGCGTTGGGGGGACAGTCGGCCGGGGTGAGCAGTTCTTC. Translated: CSVGGTVGRGEQFF.

A few counts support this clonotype. The chain is built from TRBV27 and TRBJ2-3, with 8 positions matching TRBD2. CDR1 is MNHEY, CDR2 SMNVEV, per germline (reference sequence). This CDR3 has 14 amino acids. The trim removed 6 bases at V and 5 bases at J, leaving 7 bases unmatched. The CDR3 sequence is CASSDSGIRDTQYF. CDR3 DNA: TGTGCCAGCAGCGATAGCGGGATACGAGATACGCAGTATTTT.

This chain connects TRBV12-3 or TRBV12-4 to TRBJ2-3, with D tentatively TRBD2 (5 bases). The CDR3 consists of 17 residues. V was cut by 6 bases and J by 2 bases, with 21 bases left in between. The CDR3 DNA is TGTGCCAGCAGCCAAGGGCGGGTAAGCCCTTTCACAGATACGCAGTATTTT. Translating it yields CASSQGRVSPFTDTQYF.

The rearrangement links TRBV4-1 to TRBJ2-3; perhaps TRBD2 as D (5 bases). The CDR3 consists of 18 residues. V shed 1 base and J shed 0 bases, with 17 bases lying between them. The germline gives CDR1 MGHRA, CDR2 YSYEKL. This chain's CDR3 is CASSQVGMTGSSTDTQYF. CDR3 in DNA: TGCGCCAGCAGCCAAGTGGGGATGACGGGATCTAGCACAGATACGCAGTATTTT.

This clonotype has only a few counts. The CDR3 DNA reads as TGTGCCAGCAGTTTAGGGGCGGGTGAATACACAGATACGCAGTATTTT. It specifies CASSLGAGEYTDTQYF. The chain employs TRBV12-3 or TRBV12-4 and TRBJ2-3; a possible D gene is TRBD2 (5 bases). The germline V and J ends were trimmed by 1 base and 2 bases, with 13 bases remaining between them. The CDR3 totals 16 residues.

This chain uses TRBV4-2 with TRBJ2-7; TRBD2 matches 11 bases. The CDR3 has 17 residues. Germline CDR1 and CDR2: LGHNA and YNFKEQ. The V segment lost 1 base and the J segment 3 bases; nucleotides outside the gene matches: 8. CDR3 protein: CASSQVGGTSGFYEQYF. DNA of the CDR3: TGTGCCAGCAGCCAAGTGGGTGGGACTAGCGGATTCTACGAGCAGTACTTC.

This clonotype was observed a handful of times. The chain recombines TRBV5-1 with TRBJ2-5; weak D call: TRBD1 (5 bases). Trimming stripped 1 base from V and 4 bases from J, with 14 bases between. Germline V lookup: CDR1 SGHRS, CDR2 YFSETQ. The CDR3 runs to 15 residues. CDR3 nucleotides: TGCGCCAGCAGCTTGATCGGCAGGGTAGGAGAGACCCAGTACTTC. Its translation is CASSLIGRVGETQYF. Looking up the rest from reference TRBV5-1 and TRBJ2-5 gives the full variable domain: KAGVTQTPRYLIKTRGQQVTLSCSPISGHRSVSWYQQTPGQGLQFLFEYFSETQRNKGNFPGRFSGRQFSNSRSEMNVSTLELGDSALYLCASSLIGRVGETQYFGPGTRLLVL.

This clonotype has more than one count but fewer than ten. The V call is TRBV5-1, the J call TRBJ1-1; tentatively, D is TRBD1 (6 bases). The CDR3 runs to 15 residues. The V gene's germline CDR1 is SGHRS and CDR2 YFSETQ. Trimming left V 0 bases short and J 4 bases short, with 13 bases between. The CDR3 protein is CASSLVGGPGTEAFF. The CDR3 nucleotides are TGCGCCAGCAGCTTGGTTGGGGGCCCGGGCACTGAAGCTTTCTTT.

This clonotype was seen a handful of times. This rearrangement joins TRBV4-3 to TRBJ2-3; perhaps TRBD2 as D (6 bases). CDR1 is LGHNA and CDR2 is YSLEER in the germline V gene. The CDR3 covers 16 residues. The V and J ends lost 5 bases and 2 bases respectively, with 17 bases between them. CDR3 region: CASSFHGGGATDTQYF. DNA of the CDR3: TGCGCCAGCAGCTTCCACGGTGGAGGGGCCACAGATACGCAGTATTTT.